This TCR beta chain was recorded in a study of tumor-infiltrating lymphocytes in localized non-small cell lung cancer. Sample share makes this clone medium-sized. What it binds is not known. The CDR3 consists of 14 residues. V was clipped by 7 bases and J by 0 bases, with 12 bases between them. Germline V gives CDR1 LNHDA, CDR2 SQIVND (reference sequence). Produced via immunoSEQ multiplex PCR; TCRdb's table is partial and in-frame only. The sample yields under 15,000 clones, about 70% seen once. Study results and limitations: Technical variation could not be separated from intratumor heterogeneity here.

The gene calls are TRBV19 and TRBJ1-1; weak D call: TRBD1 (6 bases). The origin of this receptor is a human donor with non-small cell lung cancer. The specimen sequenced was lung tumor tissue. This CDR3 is CASTPTGLNTEAFF. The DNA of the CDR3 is TGTGCCAGTACTCCCACAGGGCTGAACACTGAAGCTTTCTTT.